What follows describes a single TCR beta chain. Its binding antigen is unknown. No much larger clonotype is one base removed from it; base qualities were not supplied. The sample originates from a study of cytomegalovirus exposure and HLA in healthy donors (dated 2017 in TCRdb). Turning to the overall study: An earlier analysis of a few hundred of the donors reported 276 Gb of sequence data and approximately 120 million unique TCR beta sequences obtained from about 180 million T cells. Several DR-DQ haplotypes were handled as single units for association and clustering because linkage in the cohort was strong. The study profiled the T cell repertoires of under 850 subjects by immunosequencing and related them to cytomegalovirus serostatus. All discovery cohort repertoires had been generated on a single sequencing platform. Across some 400 genotyped donors of the cohort, an average of about 220,000 unique TCR beta nucleotide sequences per donor were sequenced, and 15% to 20% of those sequences were non-productive. The study was designed to test whether signatures of past pathogen exposure could be identified by cataloging public T cell receptors. In the later analysis, no new phenotypic data were used to find candidate immune exposures; instead, reliance was placed on TCR beta sequences and their occurrence across donors. A separate validation cohort of roughly 130 different subjects was used in addition to the roughly 700-subject first cohort. In a later analysis, previously published TCR beta repertoires from fewer than 750 donors were re-analyzed and high-resolution HLA genotyping was added so that TCR occurrence patterns could be studied. Roughly 310 gigabases of sequencing data and tens of millions of unique TCR sequences were included in an early release covering 550 to 650 HLA-typed donors. Of the 300 to 500 genotyped donors, less than 85% were placed in the genetic ancestry cluster associated with self-reported Caucasian donors. Typing coverage differed by locus: A, B, C, DRB1 and DQB1 were typed in about 620-640 donors, DQA1 in 522, DPA1 in around 580, and DPB1 in just under 480. Donor age, sex, ethnicity and CMV serostatus were collected together with the repertoire data. The study combined high-throughput TCR immunosequencing, statistical association of individual TCRs with disease status, and machine learning to predict cytomegalovirus infection status. Genome-wide SNP genotypes for about 65% of the 666 donors were used in a later genetic analysis, which treated that subset as a discovery cohort. An earlier analysis of nearly 600 of the donors applied high-throughput TCR beta sequencing to assess whether each TCR beta V gene segment acted as functional or pseudogenic. HLA typing covered class I and class II loci at four-digit resolution.

Receptor amplification or capture employed the immunoSEQ multiplex PCR assay. For the multiplex PCR, a mixture combining 60 forward primers for TCR Vbeta segments and 13 reverse primers for TCR Jbeta segments was used. The CDR3 region of rearranged TCR beta genes was amplified from genomic DNA with a multiplex PCR assay. The Illumina HiSeq System was used to sequence the amplified TCR beta libraries as 87-base-pair reads. Regarding the original processing steps: Across the 500 to 750 repertoires, a later analysis counted some 81 million unique TCR beta chains, roughly 11 million of which were shared by at least two donors. Raw reads were error-corrected and collapsed into unique sequences with a nearest-neighbor algorithm that merged closely related sequences to remove PCR and sequencing errors. CDR3 sequences were aligned to IMGT reference sequences to assign V, D and J gene segments. For a sequence to be retained, at least a six-nucleotide match to both a V gene segment and a J gene segment was required. Rearrangements were called productive when the CDR3 lacked stop codons and stayed in frame with V and J; all others were non-productive. CDR3 was defined by IMGT convention, running from the second conserved V-encoded cysteine to the conserved J-encoded phenylalanine. The earlier analysis of about 570 of the donors excluded any sequence lacking an unambiguous match to a single V gene segment. An earlier analysis of a few hundred of the donors called V segments functional above 56.7% productive rearrangements and segregating when the between-donor standard deviation exceeded 5%. A statistical classification framework was developed to diagnose cytomegalovirus status using the catalog of TCR beta chain sequences. V and J gene assignment, in a later analysis, came from comparing TCR nucleotide sequences with IMGT/GENE-DB human TR gene sequences. The TCRdist pipeline was used in a later analysis to assign CDR3 sequences and most-parsimonious VDJ recombination scenarios. A later analysis defined each TCR beta chain by its CDR3 amino acid sequence plus V-gene family, and excluded reads lacking a unique V-gene family. A later analysis removed 550 to 700 highly shared, low-generation-probability nucleotide sequences to deal with suspected cross-contamination and a sequencing artifact. In a later analysis, a clonal expansion index was calculated for each public chain from normalized within-repertoire ranks of inferred template counts. Generation probabilities in a later analysis came from a VDJ recombination model fitted to out-of-frame rearrangements, and those results were checked against IGoR. Hypergeometric tests were used in a later analysis to score TCR-TCR, TCR-HLA and TCR-CMV co-occurrence, with a repertoire-size bias correction applied to the TCR pairs. To estimate false discovery rates, a later analysis permuted the HLA or CMV assignments 20 times. In a later analysis, co-occurring TCRs were grouped with DBSCAN, and TCRdist sequence similarity was added when clustering was performed within HLA-allele-positive subsets. Repertoires with fewer than 30,000 or more than 120,000 public chains, plus five repertoires with anomalous nucleotide sharing, were excluded from co-occurrence clustering. Entries here come from immuneACCESS through TCRdb and include only in-frame sequences with V and J called. Some clones fail to appear in such tables; in the studies checked, an unresolved V gene covers under half of the shortfall, and the cause of the remainder is unknown. V and J calls and clone size follow that table, whereas D and trimming were derived from the DNA. The sample profile shows about 95,000 clones; about 75% of them were found once. Together, the top ten hold about 5% of the sample.

Its CDR3 holds 16 amino acids, cysteine through phenylalanine. Only the CDR3 part of the read is kept: 48 bases, read in frame from the first base. Trimming costs V 0 bases and J 4 bases, and their ends lie 14 bases apart. CDR1 and CDR2, per the germline V gene, are MGHRA and YSYEKL. What the work shows at the level of the full study, not this receptor alone: In a later analysis, the rate of TCR association differed among HLA loci, with DRB1 alleles having the most associated TCRs and HLA-C alleles having the fewest. Some IMGT-functional V segments, including TRBV6-2 and TRBV6-3, could not be told apart with the 87-base-pair reads, so those segments were excluded. An association between a missense DCLRE1C variant and V-gene and J-gene trimming of TCR beta chains was found in a later genetic analysis and replicated in an independent cohort. Most TCR sequences were observed very rarely across donors, whereas some public TCRs were present in many individuals. Specific HLA alleles were associated with roughly 16,000 TCR beta sequences at a false discovery rate of 0.05 in a later analysis. Most CMV-associated TCR beta chains appeared to be HLA-restricted in a later analysis, and the HLA associations seemed to be driven largely by CMV exposure. The authors suggested that the approach could potentially be generalized to other disease states and immunological phenotypes. A further reported finding was that TCR beta sequences accurately predicted the HLA-A and HLA-B alleles for most subjects in the first cohort. The study listed 150 to 200 TCR beta chains as associated with cytomegalovirus. A cluster of highly shared sequence variants was judged likely to be a technical artifact of the sequencing pipeline. Several of the top co-occurrence clusters appeared to be linked to parvovirus B19, influenza, CMV and Epstein-Barr virus, according to a later analysis. In a later analysis, HLA-associated TCR beta chains were found to be more clonally expanded and to have lower generation probabilities than equally common non-associated chains. Compared with the 666-donor mean, donors in an Asian-associated ancestry cluster had fewer N-insertions in productive TCRs, according to a later genetic analysis. In vitro tests confirmed that a few of the cytomegalovirus-associated TCR beta chains recognize cytomegalovirus antigens. For the cohort, immune exposure information was limited to CMV serostatus. Over 15 rarely observed V segments, including chromosome 9 orphons, were excluded from the earlier analysis of a few hundred of the donors because counts were too low. Linkage disequilibrium might explain the correlated functional status among segregating V segments, but an unknown experimental factor could not be ruled out. The classifier was reported to diagnose cytomegalovirus status with high specificity and sensitivity in both the original and validation cohorts. The cohort was sequenced for TCR beta chains only, and without alpha or paired-chain data the features that could be detected were limited. When HLA alleles, especially DR and DQ, strongly co-occurred, TCR associations were difficult to assign to individual alleles. In an earlier analysis of fewer than 700 of the donors, most TCR beta V segments appeared in productive rearrangements about 90% or about 30% of the time, broadly matching IMGT annotations. Because HLA typing was missing for some donors at each locus, association tests included only the typed subset. Roughly uniform sequencing depth across donors was assumed in presence/absence analyses, although this assumption may not hold.

The cohort was made up of roughly 670 healthy bone marrow donors. At the time of sampling, every cohort member was nominally healthy, though immune exposures that went unrecorded were likely present. The donor was CMV seronegative and belonged to the group of over 350 seronegative cohort members. A peripheral blood sample was provided by each donor, and peripheral blood mononuclear cells were used for TCR beta sequencing. The Qiagen DNeasy Blood Extraction Kit was used to extract genomic DNA from the blood cell samples. The sample was PBMCs. The chain joins TRBV4-1 to TRBJ2-3, with the D gene too uncertain to name. The sequence was collected from a middle-aged woman in good health and CMV-seronegative. DNA sequence: TGCGCCAGCAGCCAAGAGGCCAGACTTAGAGCAGATACGCAGTATTTT. It codes for CASSQEARLRADTQYF.